This TCR beta chain was recovered during a study of blood T cells in healthy people across ages. This clonotype turned up a few times. A second roughly 7 to 12 cycle PCR used barcoded and J-beta primers. TCRdb reprocessed the 5' RACE reads with MiXCR, giving one entry per CDR3 protein. In the table there are hundreds of thousands of distinct CDR3 sequences, 58% of which are singletons. Sequenced: blood. The origin of this receptor is a man younger than 45 in good health.

The CDR3: CASSGTSGRFNQFF. CDR3 bases: TGTGCCAGCAGTGGGACTAGCGGGAGGTTCAACCAGTTCTTC. The rearrangement uses TRBV6-2 or TRBV6-3 and TRBJ2-1; 15 bases match TRBD2. Germline V gives CDR1 MNHEY, CDR2 SVGEGT. The J segment lost 13 bases and the V segment lost 5 bases, leaving 6 bases of the junction unmatched. The CDR3 sequence is 14 residues long.